This T cell receptor beta chain stems from a study of identical twins. Regarding the study as a whole: Twin pairs had excess sharing that was weaker in beta out-of-frame sequences. Cord blood's abundant beta clonotypes had fewer insertions, unlike memory repertoires. One should note that invariant MAIT and iNKT cells could partly confound zero-insertion analyses.

TCRdb redid the calling of the 5' RACE reads with MiXCR, one entry per CDR3 protein. In the table there are roughly 630,000 distinct CDR3 sequences, less than 9% of which are singletons. CDR3 length: 15 amino acids. V shed 4 bases, J shed 2 bases, and the junction held 6 bases outside the gene matches. The V gene's germline CDR1 is ENHRY and CDR2 SYGVKD. This clonotype was counted many times. Its antigen is as yet unknown. A further study also used this sample, focusing on yellow fever vaccine responses in identical twins.

Sequenced: PBMCs. The chain couples TRBV10-3 to TRBJ2-5, with TRBD2 identical over 8 bases. This sequence originates from a woman under 30 in good health. The CDR3 reads CAISGGSGAQETQYF. The CDR3 DNA reads TGTGCCATCAGTGGTGGTAGCGGGGCACAAGAGACCCAGTACTTC.